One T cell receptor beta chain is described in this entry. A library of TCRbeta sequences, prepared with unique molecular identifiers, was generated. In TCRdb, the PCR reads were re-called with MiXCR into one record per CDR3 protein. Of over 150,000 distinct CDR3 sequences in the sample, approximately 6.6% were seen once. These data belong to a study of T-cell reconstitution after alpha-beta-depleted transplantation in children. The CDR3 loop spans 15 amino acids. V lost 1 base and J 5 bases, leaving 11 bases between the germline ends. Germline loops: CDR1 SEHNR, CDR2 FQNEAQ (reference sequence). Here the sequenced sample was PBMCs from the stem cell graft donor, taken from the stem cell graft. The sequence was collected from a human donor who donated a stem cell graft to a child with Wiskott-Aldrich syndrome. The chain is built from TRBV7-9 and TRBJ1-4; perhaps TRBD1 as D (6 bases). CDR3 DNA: TGTGCCAGCAGCTTAGGGGGGGCAGTCAATGAAAAACTGTTTTTT. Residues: CASSLGGAVNEKLFF.